This passage covers 10 T cell receptor beta chains from one sample sequenced in a study of T cell changes during pregnancy in multiple sclerosis. Some clones are missing from TCRdb's copy, which holds only in-frame ones; the method was immunoSEQ multiplex PCR. This table has around 65,000 clones, more than 75% appearing once. Sequenced material: peripheral blood, taken in the third trimester of pregnancy. These receptors originate from a female donor in good health, enrolled as a control in a pregnancy study.

The J gene is TRBJ1-6, the V gene TRBV6-5; tentative D call: TRBD1 (5 bases). This CDR3 is built from 13 residues. Germline values: CDR1 MNHEY, CDR2 SVGAGI. V lost 6 bases and J 6 bases, leaving 9 bases between the germline ends. The CDR3, as DNA: TGTGCCAGCAGAAGGGGCGTTAATTCACCCCTCCACTTT. This sequence encodes CASRRGVNSPLHF.

The chain joins TRBV13 to TRBJ1-2; 8 bases line up with TRBD1. CDR1 is PRHDT and CDR2 is FYEKMQ in the germline V gene (reference sequence). The CDR3 runs to 16 residues. Germline trimming cut 6 bases from V and 6 bases from J; bases unmatched to any gene: 15. The CDR3 reads CASSFMRTGPIHGYTF. For the CDR3, the DNA is TGTGCCAGCAGTTTCATGCGGACAGGGCCAATTCATGGCTACACCTTC.

The count of this clone is one. The CDR3 loop is CASSRDYSNFGELFF. DNA for the CDR3: TGTGCCAGTAGCCGGGACTATAGTAATTTCGGGGAGCTGTTTTTT. This chain connects TRBV2 to TRBJ2-2; TRBD2 matches at 7 bases. Per the germline V gene, CDR1 is SNHLY and CDR2 is FYNNEI. V lost 9 bases to trimming and J lost 7 bases; unmatched junction nucleotides: 14. This CDR3 has 15 residues.

The V and J genes are TRBV25-1 and TRBJ2-7, with 10 bases aligning to TRBD1. The length of the CDR3 is 12 residues. CDR1 MGHDK and CDR2 SYGVNS come from the germline V gene. Losses at the gene ends were 8 bases for V and 5 bases for J; bases not matched to a gene: 3. CDR3 sequence: CASRDRGHEQYF. The CDR3 DNA sequence: TGTGCCAGCCGGGACAGGGGCCACGAGCAGTACTTC.

This clone has just one count. This chain uses TRBV25-1 with TRBJ2-1; possible D gene TRBD2, 7 bases. This CDR3 has 14 residues. CDR1 is MGHDK and CDR2 is SYGVNS in the germline V gene. Trimming removed 6 bases at V and 4 bases at J, with 13 bases between. The CDR3 reads CASRRGGAYNEQFF. The CDR3 nucleotides read TGTGCCAGCAGGAGGGGGGGGGCTTACAATGAGCAGTTCTTC. The variable domain in full, completed from reference TRBV25-1 and TRBJ2-1, reads EADIYQTPRYLVIGTGKKITLECSQTMGHDKMYWYQQDPGMELHLIHYSYGVNSTEKGDLSSESTVSRIRTEHFPLTLESARPSHTSQYLCASRRGGAYNEQFFGPGTRLTVL.

This sequence joins TRBV23-1 and TRBJ1-4; 8 bases match TRBD1. TRBV23-1 belongs to the ORF category, with a function that is uncertain. The CDR3 runs to 15 residues. CDR3 in amino acids: CVSGTGLATNEKLFF. The CDR3 coding sequence is TGCGTATCCGGGACAGGTCTTGCAACTAATGAAAAACTGTTTTTT.

This clone was seen more than once but under ten times. V gene TRBV7-2 combines with J gene TRBJ1-1; D is ambiguous. The germline V and J ends were trimmed by 3 bases and 8 bases, with 10 bases remaining between them. Germline CDR1 SGHTA, CDR2 FQGNSA. The CDR3 spans 12 residues. The CDR3 loop is CASSLSGLEAFF. In nucleotides, the CDR3 is TGTGCCAGCAGCTTGTCGGGGTTAGAAGCTTTCTTT.

The rearrangement uses TRBV5-5 and TRBJ1-5; D remains unclear. Trimming pared 3 bases from V and 9 bases from J, leaving 13 bases between. This CDR3 is 13 amino acids long. The germline V gene has CDR1 SGHKS and CDR2 YYEKEE (reference sequence). CDR3 sequence reads: CASSSDFQRPQHF. The CDR3 bases are TGTGCCAGCAGCTCGGACTTTCAGCGGCCCCAGCATTTT. The complete variable domain, with remaining parts taken from reference TRBV5-5 and TRBJ1-5, reads DAGVTQSPTHLIKTRGQQVTLRCSPISGHKSVSWYQQVLGQGPQFIFQYYEKEERGRGNFPDRFSARQFPNYSSELNVNALLLGDSALYLCASSSDFQRPQHFGDGTRLSIL.

The V call is TRBV9, the J call TRBJ2-1, with D maybe TRBD1 (6 bases). The CDR3 length is 14 residues. Deletions cut 4 bases from V and 6 bases from J, with 14 bases between. Per the germline V gene, CDR1 is SGDLS and CDR2 is YYNGEE. CDR3 loop: CASSLGQLLNEQFF. CDR3 in DNA: TGTGCCAGCAGCCTAGGACAGTTACTCAATGAGCAGTTCTTC.

This rearrangement joins TRBV7-2 to TRBJ1-3; tentatively, D is TRBD1 (5 bases). Trimming shortened V by 4 bases and J by 7 bases, and 11 bases separated the two germline ends. This CDR3 is 13 amino acids long. Per germline, CDR1 SGHTA and CDR2 FQGNSA. The CDR3 spells CASSSAGGNTIYF. The DNA for the CDR3 is TGTGCCAGCAGCTCGGCTGGGGGGAACACCATATATTTT.